Below, 15 T cell receptor beta chains from the same sample are listed, as sequenced in a study of T-cell reconstitution after alpha-beta-depleted transplantation in children. Study outcomes and limitations: A year post-transplant, T-cell counts and diversity derived mostly from newly produced T cells.

A TCRbeta library incorporating unique molecular identifiers was prepared. MiXCR, run by TCRdb on the PCR reads, gives a single entry per CDR3 protein. The sample holds some 300,000 distinct CDR3 sequences; over 7% are singletons and the top ten take around 10%. These TCRs are of unknown antigen specificity. Here the sequenced sample was peripheral blood, taken 360 days after TCRalphabeta/CD19-depleted stem cell transplant. The origin of the receptors is a female patient younger than 10 who had a stem cell transplant for Fanconi anemia, so the T cells may come from the graft donor.

This clonotype was detected ten times or more. V gene TRBV19 combines with J gene TRBJ2-7; no clear D gene. Germline-derived CDR1 and CDR2 are LNHDA and SQIVND (reference sequence). The CDR3 has 14 amino acids. Trimming pared 3 bases from V and 5 bases from J, leaving 14 bases between. The CDR3 here is CASSIGPTAHEQYF. For the CDR3, the DNA is TGTGCCAGTAGTATTGGGCCCACGGCGCACGAGCAGTACTTC.

This clonotype was recorded many times. The chain couples TRBV7-6 to TRBJ2-7, with a weak D call TRBD2 (5 bases). The CDR3 spans 14 residues. V lost 2 bases to trimming and J lost 2 bases, with 10 bases between them. From germline, CDR1 is SGHVS and CDR2 FNYEAQ. For the CDR3, the DNA is TGTGCCAGCAGCTTAAACGAGGGCCCCTACGAGCAGTACTTC. Residues: CASSLNEGPYEQYF.

This clonotype was detected many times. The rearrangement joins TRBV20-1 to TRBJ1-1; no firm D call. The V gene lost 6 bases and the J gene lost 0 bases, with 11 bases spanning the gap. Germline V lookup: CDR1 DFQATT, CDR2 SNEGSKA (reference sequence). This CDR3 spans 13 amino acids. The CDR3, as DNA: TGCAGTGCCCGAGGGAGTATGAACACTGAAGCTTTCTTT. Amino acid sequence: CSARGSMNTEAFF.

There are many counts of this clonotype. The chain carries TRBV5-1 and TRBJ1-1; 8 bases are shared with TRBD1. This CDR3 region has 14 residues. With V trimmed by 4 bases and J by 4 bases, 6 bases remained unmatched. CDR1 is SGHRS, CDR2 YFSETQ, per germline. In nucleotides, the CDR3 is TGCGCCAGCAGCATCGACAGGGGAGTCACTGAAGCTTTCTTT. This gives the protein CASSIDRGVTEAFF.

To note about this clonotype: A much larger clone lies one base from this, so it may be a read error. This chain connects TRBV28 to TRBJ1-5; D may be TRBD1 (6 bases). There are 14 residues in the CDR3. The V gene's germline CDR1 is MDHEN and CDR2 SYDVKM. The CDR3 loop is CASLRQVSNRPQHF. The CDR3 region has the DNA TGTGCCAGTCTTAGACAGGTTAGCAATCGGCCCCAGCATTTT.

There are many counts of this clonotype. This chain uses TRBV12-3 or TRBV12-4 with TRBJ1-5; 10 nucleotides agree with TRBD1. The CDR3 contains 15 residues. The J segment lost 4 bases and the V segment lost 6 bases, leaving 6 bases of the junction unmatched. The CDR3 DNA reads as TGTGCCAGCAGGACGACAGGGGGCGTTAATCAGCCCCAGCATTTT. Residues: CASRTTGGVNQPQHF.

This clonotype has a handful of counts. The J gene is TRBJ2-2, the V gene TRBV5-5, with D perhaps TRBD1 (5 bases). Trimming took off 1 base at V and 1 base at J, with 14 bases between the two ends. The CDR3 runs to 17 residues. Germline CDR1 and CDR2: SGHKS and YYEKEE (reference sequence). The CDR3 loop reads CASSLRVRTMNTGELFF. The DNA of the CDR3 is TGTGCCAGCAGCTTGAGGGTGAGGACAATGAACACCGGGGAGCTGTTTTTT. Full variable domain (remainder filled in from reference TRBV5-5 and TRBJ2-2): DAGVTQSPTHLIKTRGQQVTLRCSPISGHKSVSWYQQVLGQGPQFIFQYYEKEERGRGNFPDRFSARQFPNYSSELNVNALLLGDSALYLCASSLRVRTMNTGELFFGEGSRLTVL.

The sample holds many counts of this clonotype. This chain connects TRBV5-1 to TRBJ1-6; 7 bases line up with TRBD1. The CDR3 has 13 residues. The germline V gene encodes CDR1 SGHRS and CDR2 YFSETQ. With V trimmed by 6 bases and J by 7 bases, 4 bases remained unmatched. CDR3: CASKGTDNSPLHF. Written as DNA, the CDR3 is TGCGCCAGCAAGGGGACAGACAATTCACCCCTCCACTTT.

V usage is TRBV5-6 and J usage is TRBJ2-1, with a tentative D call TRBD2 (5 bases). Germline CDR1 is SGHDT and CDR2 is YYEEEE. This CDR3 has 15 amino acids. The ends were cut back, 0 bases at V and 9 bases at J, with 16 bases in the middle. CDR3 region: CASSLERGPGSEQFF. CDR3 in DNA: TGTGCCAGCAGCTTGGAACGGGGTCCCGGGTCTGAGCAGTTCTTC.

This clonotype was found many times. The rearrangement joins TRBV4-3 to TRBJ1-2; TRBD1 is a possible D gene (5 bases). CDR3 length equals 17 residues. Trimming shortened V by 0 bases and J by 4 bases, and 18 bases separated the two germline ends. In germline, CDR1 is LGHNA, CDR2 YSLEER. The CDR3 spells CASSQDPFMGRGYGYTF. For the CDR3, the DNA is TGCGCCAGCAGCCAAGACCCATTTATGGGGCGAGGCTATGGCTACACCTTC.

This clonotype showed up many times. The chain employs TRBV7-3 and TRBJ1-5; D gene unclear. Trimming pared 2 bases from V and 9 bases from J, leaving 11 bases between. The CDR3 runs 13 residues. CDR1 and CDR2 (germline): SGHTA, FQGTGA. Here the CDR3 DNA reads TGTGCCAGCAGCTTACGACCATTCGGGCCCCAGCATTTT. It yields the protein CASSLRPFGPQHF.

This clonotype was recorded at least ten times. This sequence joins TRBV28 and TRBJ2-1, with 7 bases matching TRBD2. Trimming took 3 bases from V and 5 from J; bases not matched to a gene: 10. This CDR3 region has 16 residues. CDR1 and CDR2 from the germline V gene are MDHEN and SYDVKM. The CDR3: CASSFHPSGRNNEQFF. The CDR3 bases are TGTGCCAGCAGTTTCCATCCTAGCGGTCGGAACAATGAGCAGTTCTTC.

This clonotype was counted a few times. This chain joins TRBV3-1 and TRBJ2-7, with TRBD1 identical over 7 bases. The CDR3 runs 18 residues. CDR1 LGHDT and CDR2 YNNKEL come from the germline V gene (reference sequence). V lost 0 bases and J lost 3; bases outside the gene matches: 14. The CDR3 sequence is CASSQDLRDSGYYYEQYF. The CDR3 DNA sequence: TGTGCCAGCAGCCAAGACCTCCGGGACAGTGGGTACTACTACGAGCAGTACTTC.

Points on this clonotype: Given a much more abundant clone one base away, this may be a read error. This rearrangement joins TRBV20-1 to TRBJ2-1; 8 nucleotides line up with TRBD1. Per the germline V gene, CDR1 is DFQATT and CDR2 is SNEGSKA (reference sequence). The CDR3 sequence is 17 residues long. The CDR3 DNA is TGCTGTGCAAGGACAGGGAATCCCCTGAATCCCTACAATGAGCAGTTCTTC. This translates into CCARTGNPLNPYNEQFF.

This clonotype was observed a few times. The rearrangement joins TRBV5-1 to TRBJ2-5; 9 bases map to TRBD2. Germline V lookup: CDR1 SGHRS, CDR2 YFSETQ. The CDR3 runs to 15 residues. J was trimmed by 5 bases and V by 3 bases; bases with no gene match: 8. The CDR3 region is CASSWEKRGEETQYF. Written as DNA, the CDR3 is TGCGCCAGCAGCTGGGAAAAGCGGGGGGAGGAGACCCAGTACTTC.